These 25 T cell receptor beta chains came from one sample sequenced in a study of blood T cells in healthy people across ages. The authors ran a second PCR of about 7 to 11 cycles using a sample-barcoded 5' primer and a J-beta primer mix. MiXCR was run by TCRdb on the 5' RACE reads, yielding one entry per CDR3 protein. The sample lists around 580,000 distinct CDR3 sequences; less than 60% were seen once. Sequencing input: blood. The source of these receptors is an elderly man in good health.

This clonotype was seen once. This chain joins TRBV11-2 and TRBJ2-5; 7 bases line up with TRBD2. The V segment lost 2 bases and the J segment 2 bases; nucleotides outside the gene matches: 2. The CDR3 covers 14 residues. Looked up from germline, CDR1 is SGHAT and CDR2 is FQNNGV. As DNA, the CDR3 is TGTGCCAGCAGCTTATTCGGGAGGCAAGAGACCCAGTACTTC. Residues: CASSLFGRQETQYF.

This clonotype was picked up a small number of times. CDR3 DNA: TGTGCCATCAGTGAGACCGGGACAGGGATGAGCGAGCAGTACTTC. Its protein is CAISETGTGMSEQYF. The chain has TRBV10-3 and TRBJ2-5, with 9 bases that match TRBD1. The DNA end is more similar to TRBJ2-7, so the J call may be wrong. This CDR3 region has 15 residues. The germline gives CDR1 ENHRY, CDR2 SYGVKD.

The chain combines TRBV18 with TRBJ1-1; TRBD1 might be the D (6 bases). Germline V gives CDR1 KGHSH, CDR2 LQKENI. The CDR3 spans 13 residues. V was cut by 8 bases and J by 3 bases, with 13 bases left in between. This chain's CDR3 is CASKPQGDTEAFF. CDR3 nucleotide sequence: TGTGCCAGCAAACCACAGGGAGACACTGAAGCTTTCTTT.

This clonotype was seen more than once but under ten times. The chain couples TRBV2 to TRBJ2-3, with D maybe TRBD2 (6 bases). The CDR3 is made up of 14 amino acids. V lost 3 bases and J lost 6, with 13 bases in between. Looked up from germline, CDR1 is SNHLY and CDR2 is FYNNEI. This chain's CDR3 is CASSEVTRGDTQYF. CDR3 nucleotides: TGTGCCAGCAGTGAGGTGACTAGGGGCGATACGCAGTATTTT.

This clonotype was detected ten times or more. The chain couples TRBV6-5 to TRBJ2-1, with 7 bases aligning to TRBD2. Germline assignment: CDR1 MNHEY and CDR2 SVGAGI. The length of the CDR3 is 16 residues. V lost 0 bases and J lost 7; bases outside the gene matches: 9. The CDR3 loop is CASSYSGAGRVNEQFF. The CDR3, as DNA: TGTGCCAGCAGTTACTCCGGGGCGGGGAGGGTAAATGAGCAGTTCTTC.

This clonotype showed up just a few times. The chain has TRBV7-9 and TRBJ2-5; a possible D gene is TRBD1 (6 bases). Germline values: CDR1 SEHNR, CDR2 FQNEAQ (reference sequence). This CDR3 has 14 residues. V was cut by 1 base and J by 5 bases, with 11 bases left in between. The CDR3 bases are TGTGCCAGCAGCTTAGATGGCAGGGGTGAGACCCAGTACTTC. Protein product: CASSLDGRGETQYF.

The genes are TRBV7-2 and TRBJ2-2, with TRBD2 matching over 9 bases. This CDR3 contains 15 residues. The germline V gene has CDR1 SGHTA and CDR2 FQGNSA. J gave up 5 bases and V 1 base, and 2 bases lay outside the gene matches. The CDR3 region has the DNA TGTGCCAGCAGCTTAGTAGCGGGGGTTACCGGGGAGCTGTTTTTT. Translating it yields CASSLVAGVTGELFF.

A note on this clonotype: An end of the junction differs from the germline gene, which may be a read error. The chain has TRBV2 and TRBJ2-5, with TRBD1 as a possible D gene (5 bases). Looked up from germline, CDR1 is SNHLY and CDR2 is FYNNEI. CDR3 length: 13 residues. The CDR3 is CTSKGNTQETQYF. DNA of the CDR3: TGTACCAGCAAGGGGAACACACAAGAGACCCAGTACTTC. Full variable domain (missing parts from reference TRBV2 and TRBJ2-5): EPEVTQTPSHQVTQMGQEVILRCVPISNHLYFYWYRQILGQKVEFLVSFYNNEISEKSEIFDDQFSVERPDGSNFTLKIRSTKLEDSAMYFCTSKGNTQETQYFGPGTRLLVL.

This clonotype was found a few times. The chain recombines TRBV12-5 with TRBJ2-5; D is unclear. CDR1 and CDR2 (germline): LGHNT, FRNRAP. The CDR3 extends over 14 amino acids. V was cut by 5 bases and J by 7 bases, with 17 bases left in between. CDR3 sequence reads: CASGVSAFSGTQYF. The CDR3 bases are TGTGCTAGTGGTGTGAGCGCCTTTAGTGGGACCCAGTACTTC.

This clonotype has only a few counts. The chain recombines TRBV20-1 with TRBJ2-5; 8 nucleotides align to TRBD2. Germline V gives CDR1 DFQATT, CDR2 SNEGSKA (reference sequence). With V trimmed by 6 bases and J by 2 bases, 11 bases remained unmatched. CDR3 size: 15 residues. CDR3 sequence reads: CSAEKRTSSQETQYF. In DNA, the CDR3 is TGCAGTGCAGAAAAAAGGACTAGCTCACAAGAGACCCAGTACTTC.

This rearrangement joins TRBV6-6 to TRBJ2-5; a possible D gene is TRBD2 (6 bases). The DNA end is more similar to TRBJ2-7, so the J call may be wrong. The CDR3 contains 15 residues. Germline-derived CDR1 and CDR2 are MNHNY and SVGAGI (reference sequence). The CDR3 sequence: CASGHFGQGGSEQYF. CDR3 bases: TGTGCCAGCGGACATTTCGGGCAGGGAGGCTCCGAGCAGTACTTC.

The chain recombines TRBV7-2 with TRBJ2-7, with D hard to call. Trimming shortened V by 4 bases and J by 0 bases, and 4 bases separated the two germline ends. In germline, CDR1 is SGHTA, CDR2 FQGNSA. The CDR3 runs 12 residues. CDR3: CASSSFSYEQYF. As DNA, the CDR3 is TGTGCCAGCAGCTCCTTCTCCTACGAGCAGTACTTC.

The chain couples TRBV28 to TRBJ2-4; D remains ambiguous. Near its end, the DNA agrees better with TRBJ2-5, so the J call may be wrong. Germline lookup yields CDR1 MDHEN and CDR2 SYDVKM. CDR3 size: 14 residues. The CDR3 nucleotides are TGTGCCAGCAAACCCCAAGGGTTTCCGGAGACCCAGTACTTC. Protein sequence: CASKPQGFPETQYF.

V and J are TRBV4-3 and TRBJ2-3; 12 nucleotides agree with TRBD1. This CDR3 contains 15 residues. Germline CDR1 reads LGHNA; CDR2 reads YSLEER. V gave up 5 bases and J gave up 5 bases; unmatched junction bases: 5. CDR3 in amino acids: CASSYRDRGQDTQYF. CDR3 sequence (DNA): TGCGCCAGCAGCTACCGGGACAGGGGGCAAGATACGCAGTATTTT.

V usage is TRBV11-1 and J usage is TRBJ2-4, with a weak D call TRBD1 (6 bases). The DNA end is more similar to TRBJ2-7, so the J call may be wrong. Germline CDR1 reads SGHAT; CDR2 reads FQDESV (reference sequence). This CDR3 is 14 amino acids long. The CDR3 loop is CASSVGGQPYEQYF. The DNA of the CDR3 is TGTGCCAGCAGCGTAGGTGGACAGCCCTACGAGCAGTACTTC.

The chain links TRBV6-5 to TRBJ1-1; 7 positions match TRBD1. CDR1 is MNHEY, CDR2 SVGAGI, per germline. This CDR3 contains 17 residues. Trimming at V came to 1 base and at J to 1 base, leaving 9 bases not matched to a gene. This chain's CDR3 is CASSYLAGGTRNTEAFF. DNA of the CDR3: TGTGCCAGCAGTTACTTGGCAGGGGGGACAAGGAACACTGAAGCTTTCTTT.

This clonotype has a handful of counts. The J gene is TRBJ2-5, the V gene TRBV20-1; 9 bases are a match to TRBD2. This CDR3 region has 15 residues. The V gene's germline CDR1 is DFQATT and CDR2 SNEGSKA (reference sequence). The junction had 11 bases not matched to a gene; V was cut back by 0 bases and J by 9 bases. The CDR3 DNA is TGCAGTGCTAGAGATCTCCGGACTAGCGCTGAAGCCCAGTACTTC. Its protein is CSARDLRTSAEAQYF.

This clonotype was seen a few times. V and J are TRBV20-1 and TRBJ2-5; 14 nucleotides agree with TRBD2. This CDR3 spans 14 amino acids. With 6 bases clipped from V and 11 bases from J, the junction kept 11 bases outside the gene matches. Germline V gives CDR1 DFQATT, CDR2 SNEGSKA (reference sequence). Here the CDR3 reads CSARLAGGPGEQYF. In DNA form, the CDR3 reads TGCAGTGCGAGACTAGCGGGAGGGCCGGGTGAGCAGTACTTC.

This clonotype was observed a few times. This sequence joins TRBV7-9 and TRBJ2-1, with 7 bases matching TRBD1. Trimming at V came to 5 bases and at J to 7 bases, leaving 11 bases not matched to a gene. CDR3 length: 15 residues. The germline V gene has CDR1 SEHNR and CDR2 FQNEAQ (reference sequence). CDR3 sequence: CASSPPGQLLNEQFF. The CDR3 DNA reads TGTGCCAGCAGCCCCCCGGGACAGCTATTGAATGAGCAGTTCTTC.

This clonotype was detected a few times. This rearrangement joins TRBV7-2 to TRBJ2-7; 8 nucleotides agree with TRBD1. Gene TRBJ2-5 matches the end of the DNA better, so the J call may be wrong. Germline values: CDR1 SGHTA, CDR2 FQGNSA. The length of the CDR3 is 15 residues. CDR3 sequence: CASSPRTGTGETQYF. Written as DNA, the CDR3 is TGTGCCAGCAGCCCACGGACAGGGACAGGAGAGACCCAGTACTTC.

This clonotype has just a few counts. The chain carries TRBV12-3 or TRBV12-4 and TRBJ2-7; 8 bases agree with TRBD1. The CDR3 extends over 15 amino acids. V dropped 6 bases and J dropped 3; count of bases not matched to a gene: 10. CDR3 loop: CASSSSGQDYYEQYF. The CDR3, as DNA: TGTGCCAGCAGCTCGTCGGGACAGGATTACTACGAGCAGTACTTC.

The chain is built from TRBV6-2 or TRBV6-3 and TRBJ2-3; tentative D call: TRBD2 (7 bases). With 7 bases removed from V and 3 bases from J, the gap between germline ends came to 14 bases. CDR1 and CDR2 from the germline V gene are MNHEY and SVGEGT. The length of the CDR3 is 14 residues. As DNA, the CDR3 is TGTGCCAGCACCAAGGGGGGGCAGACAGATACGCAGTATTTT. This codes for CASTKGGQTDTQYF.

A few counts support this clonotype. The chain is built from TRBV7-9 and TRBJ2-1; TRBD2 agrees at 8 bases. CDR1 and CDR2 from the germline V gene are SEHNR and FQNEAQ (reference sequence). The CDR3 is 14 amino acids. The ends lost 7 bases at V and 10 bases at J; junction bases unmatched: 12. Here the CDR3 DNA reads TGTGCCAGCACCCGGGTTCCGAGCGGGAGCGAGCAGTTCTTC. Encoded protein: CASTRVPSGSEQFF.

The CDR3 is CASIAGLAGGNEQFF. The CDR3 DNA sequence: TGTGCCAGCATTGCGGGACTAGCGGGAGGCAATGAGCAGTTCTTC. The chain couples TRBV6-1 to TRBJ2-1, with 15 bases that match TRBD2. Germline V gene lookup returns CDR1 MNHNS and CDR2 SASEGT. The CDR3 sequence is 15 residues long. V trimming: 7 bases; J trimming: 6 bases; junction bases outside the gene matches: 4.

This clonotype was seen many times. The chain employs TRBV20-1 and TRBJ2-3, with TRBD2 identical over 9 bases. The CDR3 runs 14 residues. The V gene's germline CDR1 is DFQATT and CDR2 SNEGSKA (reference sequence). Unmatched junction bases numbered 3, after V lost 1 base and J lost 4 bases. The DNA of the CDR3 is TGCAGTGCTAGAGCAGGGACTAGCCCAGATACGCAGTATTTT. Translated: CSARAGTSPDTQYF.